The 22 T cell receptor beta chains below come from one sample, sequenced in a study of blood T cell repertoires in COVID-19. Clones were read by immunoSEQ multiplex PCR, and TCRdb kept only the in-frame ones, dropping some. The table lists fewer than 400,000 clones, around 83% of them singletons, with 2.5% to 3% in the top ten. Sequenced material: peripheral blood. Receptors were obtained from a man between 25 and 39 years old with active or convalescent COVID-19.

The chain combines TRBV30 with TRBJ2-1, with D uncertain. Germline V gene data show CDR1 as GTSNPN and CDR2 as SVGIG (reference sequence). Trimming took off 4 bases at V and 3 bases at J, with 7 bases between the two ends. CDR3 length: 12 amino acids. The CDR3 DNA follows: TGTGCCTGGAAGAGCTACTACAATGAGCAGTTCTTC. Translating gives CAWKSYYNEQFF.

V and J are TRBV6-6 and TRBJ1-5, with D hard to call. Germline assignment: CDR1 MNHNY and CDR2 SVGAGI (reference sequence). V was shortened by 2 bases and J by 4 bases, with 12 bases between the two germline ends. The CDR3 has 15 amino acids. CDR3 sequence: CASSYPTVENQPQHF. The CDR3, as DNA: TGTGCCAGCAGTTACCCGACGGTGGAGAATCAGCCCCAGCATTTT.

This chain uses TRBV3-1 (or the pseudogene TRBV3-2) with TRBJ2-1; 7 bases are shared with TRBD2. Losses at the gene ends were 0 bases for V and 3 bases for J; bases not matched to a gene: 8. This CDR3 spans 17 amino acids. CDR1 LGHDT and CDR2 YNNKEL come from the germline V gene (reference sequence). The CDR3: CASSQDSGLAVYNEQFF. CDR3 DNA: TGTGCCAGCAGCCAAGATTCTGGGCTAGCGGTCTACAATGAGCAGTTCTTC.

The V call is TRBV7-9, the J call TRBJ1-6; 9 bases line up with TRBD1. The trim removed 4 bases at V and 7 bases at J, leaving 5 bases unmatched. CDR3 length equals 15 residues. Germline CDR1 SEHNR, CDR2 FQNEAQ (reference sequence). The CDR3 loop is CASSSGQGLNSPLHF. CDR3 sequence (DNA): TGTGCCAGCAGCTCAGGACAGGGGTTGAATTCACCCCTCCACTTT.

The chain uses TRBV6-5 and TRBJ1-2; D is undetermined. V was trimmed by 0 bases and J by 8 bases, leaving 13 bases between them. Germline V CDR1 and CDR2: MNHEY, SVGAGI. The CDR3 runs to 14 residues. The CDR3 reads CASSYSGQEDGYTF. CDR3 DNA sequence: TGTGCCAGCAGTTACTCAGGGCAGGAGGACGGCTACACCTTC.

The chain couples TRBV9 to TRBJ2-3; D gene unclear. CDR3 size: 12 residues. CDR1 is SGDLS, CDR2 YYNGEE, per germline. Trimming took 0 bases from V and 6 from J, leaving 5 bases between them. The DNA for the CDR3 is TGTGCCAGCAGCGTAGGCGAGGATACGCAGTATTTT. Amino acids: CASSVGEDTQYF.

The chain joins TRBV6-5 to TRBJ1-2; 8 nucleotides agree with TRBD1. The CDR3 covers 13 residues. Germline V gene lookup returns CDR1 MNHEY and CDR2 SVGAGI. Trimming cost V 8 bases and J 5 bases; bases outside gene matches: 7. CDR3 DNA: TGTGCCAGCGCCAGGGGGCCTTGGTATGGCTACACCTTC. This encodes CASARGPWYGYTF.

The chain couples TRBV15 to TRBJ2-3; possible D gene TRBD2, 6 bases. CDR1 and CDR2 (germline): LNHNV, YYDKDF (reference sequence). This CDR3 has 16 residues. Deletions cut 1 base from V and 4 bases from J, with 15 bases between. This CDR3 is CATSRATRINSDTQYF. CDR3 DNA sequence: TGTGCCACCAGCAGAGCGACTAGAATTAATTCAGATACGCAGTATTTT. The whole variable domain, filled in from reference TRBV15 and TRBJ2-3, reads DAMVIQNPRYQVTQFGKPVTLSCSQTLNHNVMYWYQQKSSQAPKLLFHYYDKDFNNEADTPDNFQSRRPNTSFCFLDIRSPGLGDTAMYLCATSRATRINSDTQYFGPGTRLTVL.

This chain links TRBV19 with TRBJ1-2; 7 nucleotides line up with TRBD1. This CDR3 has 13 amino acids. CDR1 is LNHDA and CDR2 is SQIVND in the germline V gene (reference sequence). Trimming removed 3 bases from V and 8 bases from J; junction bases left unmatched: 6. The chain's CDR3 is CASSMHDRDGYTF. Written as DNA, the CDR3 is TGTGCCAGTAGTATGCACGACAGGGACGGCTACACCTTC.

The rearrangement links TRBV19 to TRBJ2-1; 12 bases agree with TRBD2. The ends lost 5 bases at V and 10 bases at J; junction bases unmatched: 12. The CDR3 runs to 16 residues. Germline-derived CDR1 and CDR2 are LNHDA and SQIVND (reference sequence). CDR3 sequence (DNA): TGTGCCAGTAGTCAGGGCCTAGCGGGAGGGACAATGGAGCAGTTCTTC. It specifies CASSQGLAGGTMEQFF.

The rearrangement uses TRBV2 and TRBJ2-7; 7 bases map to TRBD2. The germline V gene encodes CDR1 SNHLY and CDR2 FYNNEI. The V segment lost 2 bases and the J segment 1 base; nucleotides outside the gene matches: 5. The length of the CDR3 is 15 residues. CDR3 region: CASSEWLAESYEQYF. The CDR3 DNA is TGTGCCAGCAGTGAATGGCTAGCGGAGTCCTACGAGCAGTACTTC.

Only one count was recorded for this clone. The J gene is TRBJ2-7, the V gene TRBV6-5, with D possibly TRBD2 on 5 matching bases. The CDR3 loop spans 13 amino acids. Germline V lookup: CDR1 MNHEY, CDR2 SVGAGI. The V gene lost 0 bases and the J gene lost 6 bases, with 9 bases spanning the gap. The CDR3 reads CASSYSPRGEQYF. The CDR3, as DNA: TGTGCCAGCAGTTACTCCCCTCGGGGCGAGCAGTACTTC.

This clone was counted a single time. The chain joins TRBV12-5 to TRBJ1-1, with a tentative D call TRBD1 (5 bases). This CDR3 is built from 18 residues. Per the germline V gene, CDR1 is LGHNT and CDR2 is FRNRAP. V was clipped by 2 bases and J by 1 base, with 20 bases between them. The CDR3 spells CASGLYRGWDLWNTEAFF. CDR3 sequence (DNA): TGTGCTAGTGGTTTGTACCGGGGGTGGGACCTATGGAACACTGAAGCTTTCTTT.

With regard to this clone: The sample has other DNA sequences that encode this CDR3 too. This sequence joins TRBV30 and TRBJ1-5, with D uncertain. Trimming took off 0 bases at V and 7 bases at J, with 10 bases between the two ends. Looked up from germline, CDR1 is GTSNPN and CDR2 is SVGIG (reference sequence). The CDR3 has 13 residues. The CDR3 here is CAWSVRGNQPQHF. Written as DNA, the CDR3 is TGTGCCTGGAGTGTACGGGGAAACCAGCCCCAGCATTTT.

The chain couples TRBV6-5 to TRBJ2-7; a possible D gene is TRBD1 (6 bases). Per the germline V gene, CDR1 is MNHEY and CDR2 is SVGAGI. This CDR3 comprises 14 residues. V was trimmed by 2 bases and J by 3 bases, leaving 11 bases between them. CDR3 DNA sequence: TGTGCCAGCAGTTACCGCAACAGGGACTACGAGCAGTACTTC. This gives the protein CASSYRNRDYEQYF.

The gene calls are TRBV4-1 and TRBJ1-1; D remains unclear. The CDR3 spans 13 residues. Germline-derived CDR1 and CDR2 are MGHRA and YSYEKL. Between the trimmed V and J ends, which lost 3 bases and 11 bases, there was a span of 16 bases. The CDR3: CASSQPSRREAFF. The CDR3 DNA sequence: TGCGCCAGCAGCCAGCCTAGCCGGAGGGAGGCTTTCTTT.

The chain couples TRBV3-1 (or the pseudogene TRBV3-2) to TRBJ1-2, with D uncertain. In germline, CDR1 is LGHDT, CDR2 YNNKEL (reference sequence). Trimming cost V 0 bases and J 8 bases, with 13 bases left between them. The CDR3 sequence is 14 residues long. As DNA, the CDR3 is TGTGCCAGCAGCCAAGAGGCGAGGGTGGGCGGCTACACCTTC. As protein: CASSQEARVGGYTF.

The CDR3 spells CASSLSPNDNQPQHF. The CDR3 coding sequence is TGTGCCAGCAGTTTAAGCCCTAATGACAATCAGCCCCAGCATTTT. The chain joins TRBV28 to TRBJ1-5; D is uncertain. The CDR3 length is 15 residues. V lost 2 bases, J lost 3 bases, and 11 bases lay in between. CDR1 and CDR2 from the germline V gene are MDHEN and SYDVKM.

This chain uses TRBV11-3 with TRBJ2-2, with D maybe TRBD1 (6 bases). The V end lost 4 bases, the J end lost 2 bases, and 11 bases lay between the germline ends. The length of the CDR3 is 15 residues. Per germline, CDR1 SGHNT and CDR2 YENEEA. The CDR3 spells CASSSGTPNTGELFF. The CDR3 DNA is TGTGCCAGCAGCTCCGGGACACCTAACACCGGGGAGCTGTTTTTT.

This chain joins TRBV6-5 and TRBJ1-5; TRBD1 is a possible D gene (6 bases). The CDR3 contains 13 residues. Germline-derived CDR1 and CDR2 are MNHEY and SVGAGI. The germline V and J ends were trimmed by 10 bases and 0 bases, with 10 bases remaining between them. The CDR3 bases are TGTGCCATCACAGGGAATAGCAATCAGCCCCAGCATTTT. It encodes CAITGNSNQPQHF.

The chain couples TRBV28 to TRBJ2-2; 8 bases line up with TRBD2. The V segment lost 6 bases and the J segment 4 bases; nucleotides outside the gene matches: 1. From germline, CDR1 is MDHEN and CDR2 SYDVKM. The CDR3 loop spans 13 amino acids. For the CDR3, the DNA is TGTGCCAGCAGAACTAGCGGCACCGGGGAGCTGTTTTTT. It encodes CASRTSGTGELFF. The whole variable domain, remainder taken from reference TRBV28 and TRBJ2-2, is DVKVTQSSRYLVKRTGEKVFLECVQDMDHENMFWYRQDPGLGLRLIYFSYDVKMKEKGDIPEGYSVSREKKERFSLILESASTNQTSMYLCASRTSGTGELFFGEGSRLTVL.

This clone showed up just once. The chain employs TRBV4-1 and TRBJ1-1; 7 nucleotides align to TRBD1. Germline lookup yields CDR1 MGHRA and CDR2 YSYEKL. The CDR3 runs to 14 residues. Trimming cost V 3 bases and J 4 bases; bases outside gene matches: 5. The CDR3 region has the DNA TGCGCCAGCAGCCAGTCACAGGGGATCACTGAAGCTTTCTTT. Encoded protein: CASSQSQGITEAFF.